The entry below describes one TCR beta chain. TCRdb's copy holds only in-frame clones and misses some; the assay was immunoSEQ multiplex PCR. Here the sample spans about 300,000 clones, about nine tenths being singletons. This specimen belongs to a study of blood T cell repertoires in COVID-19. Study-wide background: PBMCs, B-cell-depleted T cells, or T cells were the source of the cDNA or gDNA that made up the material.

CDR1 and CDR2 (germline): SGHRS, YFSETQ. The length of the CDR3 is 15 residues. J gave up 7 bases and V 4 bases, and 8 bases lay outside the gene matches. Material: PBMCs or T cells enriched from blood (not recorded which). The genes are TRBV5-1 and TRBJ1-6, with 7 bases fitting TRBD1. The receptor comes from a woman aged 50 to 60 who had been exposed to COVID-19. The CDR3 DNA follows: TGCGCCAGCAGCCAGACTCAGGGGGAAAATTCACCCCTCCACTTT. Its translation: CASSQTQGENSPLHF. Using reference TRBV5-1 and TRBJ1-6 for the parts outside the CDR3, the full variable domain is KAGVTQTPRYLIKTRGQQVTLSCSPISGHRSVSWYQQTPGQGLQFLFEYFSETQRNKGNFPGRFSGRQFSNSRSEMNVSTLELGDSALYLCASSQTQGENSPLHFGNGTRLTVT.